The clone carrying this TCR beta chain is a singleton in its sample. From germline, CDR1 is MNHEY and CDR2 SVGEGT. Trimming took off 7 bases at V and 5 bases at J, with 14 bases between the two ends. The CDR3 is made up of 13 amino acids. TCRdb itself ran the RT-PCR reads through MiXCR, one entry per CDR3 protein. The sample yields almost 700,000 distinct CDR3 sequences, approximately 14% seen once. Sequencing used memory CD4+ T cells from blood. The receptor comes from a female donor in good health, serving as a healthy control. The chain links TRBV6-2 or TRBV6-3 to TRBJ1-1, with a weak D call TRBD1 (5 bases). The CDR3 spells CASTGSGGTEAFF. The CDR3, as DNA: TGTGCCAGCACGGGATCGGGGGGAACTGAAGCTTTCTTT.